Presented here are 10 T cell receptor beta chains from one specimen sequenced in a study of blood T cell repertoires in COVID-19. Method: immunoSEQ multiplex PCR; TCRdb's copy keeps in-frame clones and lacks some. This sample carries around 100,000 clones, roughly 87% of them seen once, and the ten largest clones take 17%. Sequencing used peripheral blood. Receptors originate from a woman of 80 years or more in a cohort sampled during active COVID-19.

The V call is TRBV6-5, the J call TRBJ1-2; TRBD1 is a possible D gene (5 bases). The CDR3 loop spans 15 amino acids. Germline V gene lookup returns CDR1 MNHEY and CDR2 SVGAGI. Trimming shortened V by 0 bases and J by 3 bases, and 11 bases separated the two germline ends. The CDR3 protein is CASSYSWGAYYGYTF. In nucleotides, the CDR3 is TGTGCCAGCAGTTACTCCTGGGGCGCATACTATGGCTACACCTTC.

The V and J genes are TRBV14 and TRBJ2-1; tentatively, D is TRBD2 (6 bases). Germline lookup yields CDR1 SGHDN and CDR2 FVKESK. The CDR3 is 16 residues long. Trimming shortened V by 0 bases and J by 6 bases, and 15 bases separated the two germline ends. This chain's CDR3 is CASSQEGVTRFNEQFF. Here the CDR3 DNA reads TGTGCCAGCAGCCAAGAGGGGGTGACTAGGTTCAATGAGCAGTTCTTC. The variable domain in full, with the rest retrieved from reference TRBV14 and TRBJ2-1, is EAGVTQFPSHSVIEKGQTVTLRCDPISGHDNLYWYRRVMGKEIKFLLHFVKESKQDESGMPNNRFLAERTGGTYSTLKVQPAELEDSGVYFCASSQEGVTRFNEQFFGPGTRLTVL.

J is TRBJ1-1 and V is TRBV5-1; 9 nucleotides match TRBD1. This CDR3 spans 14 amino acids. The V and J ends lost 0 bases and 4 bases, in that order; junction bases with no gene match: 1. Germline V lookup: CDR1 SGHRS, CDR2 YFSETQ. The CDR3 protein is CASSLEQGATEAFF. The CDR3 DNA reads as TGCGCCAGCAGCTTGGAACAGGGGGCCACTGAAGCTTTCTTT.

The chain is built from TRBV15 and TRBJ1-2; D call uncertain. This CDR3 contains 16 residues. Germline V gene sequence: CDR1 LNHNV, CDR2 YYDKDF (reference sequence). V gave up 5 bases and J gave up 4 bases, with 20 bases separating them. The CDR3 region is CATSSTGRYTRYGYTF. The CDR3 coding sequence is TGTGCCACCAGCTCTACGGGGAGGTACACACGCTATGGCTACACCTTC.

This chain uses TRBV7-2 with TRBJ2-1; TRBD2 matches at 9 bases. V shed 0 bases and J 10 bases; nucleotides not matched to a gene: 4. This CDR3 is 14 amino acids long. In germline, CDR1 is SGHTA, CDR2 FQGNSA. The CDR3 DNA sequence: TGTGCCAGCAGCTTAGCATACAGCGGGGGGGAGCAGTTCTTC. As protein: CASSLAYSGGEQFF.

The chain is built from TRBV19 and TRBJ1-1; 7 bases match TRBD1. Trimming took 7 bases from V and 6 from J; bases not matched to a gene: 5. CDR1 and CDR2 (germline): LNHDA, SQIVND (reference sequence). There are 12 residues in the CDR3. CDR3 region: CASTEGAAEAFF. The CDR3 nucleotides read TGTGCCAGTACGGAGGGGGCGGCTGAAGCTTTCTTT. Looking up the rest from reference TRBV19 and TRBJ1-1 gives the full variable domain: DGGITQSPKYLFRKEGQNVTLSCEQNLNHDAMYWYRQDPGQGLRLIYYSQIVNDFQKGDIAEGYSVSREKKESFPLTVTSAQKNPTAFYLCASTEGAAEAFFGQGTRLTVV.

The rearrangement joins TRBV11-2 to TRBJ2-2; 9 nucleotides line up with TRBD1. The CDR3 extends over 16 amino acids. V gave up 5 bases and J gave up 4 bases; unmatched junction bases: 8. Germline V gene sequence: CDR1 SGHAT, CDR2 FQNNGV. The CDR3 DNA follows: TGTGCCAGCAGCCATAACCCGGGACAGGGCACCGGGGAGCTGTTTTTT. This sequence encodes CASSHNPGQGTGELFF. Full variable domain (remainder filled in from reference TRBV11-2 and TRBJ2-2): EAGVAQSPRYKIIEKRQSVAFWCNPISGHATLYWYQQILGQGPKLLIQFQNNGVVDDSQLPKDRFSAERLKGVDSTLKIQPAKLEDSAVYLCASSHNPGQGTGELFFGEGSRLTVL.

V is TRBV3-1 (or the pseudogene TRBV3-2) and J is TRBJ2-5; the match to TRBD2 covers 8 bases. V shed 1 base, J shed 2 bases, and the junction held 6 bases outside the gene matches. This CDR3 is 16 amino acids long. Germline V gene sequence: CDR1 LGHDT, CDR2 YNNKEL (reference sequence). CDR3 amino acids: CASSQGAAGVQETQYF. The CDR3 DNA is TGTGCCAGCAGCCAAGGGGCAGCGGGGGTGCAAGAGACCCAGTACTTC.

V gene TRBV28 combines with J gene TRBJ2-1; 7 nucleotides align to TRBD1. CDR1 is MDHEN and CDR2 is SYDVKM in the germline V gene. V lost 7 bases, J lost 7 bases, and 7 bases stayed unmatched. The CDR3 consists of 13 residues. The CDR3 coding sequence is TGTGCCAGCACCAGACAGGGTCGTAATGAGCAGTTCTTC. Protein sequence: CASTRQGRNEQFF.

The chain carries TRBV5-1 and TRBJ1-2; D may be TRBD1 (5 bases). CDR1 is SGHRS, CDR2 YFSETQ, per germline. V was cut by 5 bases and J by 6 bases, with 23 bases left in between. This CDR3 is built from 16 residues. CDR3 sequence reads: CASRGLLSSGADGYTF. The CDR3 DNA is TGCGCCAGCAGGGGACTACTCTCGAGCGGGGCCGATGGCTACACCTTC.